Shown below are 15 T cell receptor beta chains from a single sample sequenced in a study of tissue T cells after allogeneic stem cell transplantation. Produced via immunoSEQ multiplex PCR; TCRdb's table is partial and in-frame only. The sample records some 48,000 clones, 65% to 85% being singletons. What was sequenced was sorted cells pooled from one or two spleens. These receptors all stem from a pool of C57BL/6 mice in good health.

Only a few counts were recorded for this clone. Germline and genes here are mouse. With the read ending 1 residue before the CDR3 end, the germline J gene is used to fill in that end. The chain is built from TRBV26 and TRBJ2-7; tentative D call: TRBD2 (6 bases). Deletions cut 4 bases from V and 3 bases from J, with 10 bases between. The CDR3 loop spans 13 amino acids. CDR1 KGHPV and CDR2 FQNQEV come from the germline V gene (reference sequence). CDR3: CASSPGLFYEQYF. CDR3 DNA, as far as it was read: TGTGCCAGCAGTCCGGGACTTTTCTATGAACAGTAC.

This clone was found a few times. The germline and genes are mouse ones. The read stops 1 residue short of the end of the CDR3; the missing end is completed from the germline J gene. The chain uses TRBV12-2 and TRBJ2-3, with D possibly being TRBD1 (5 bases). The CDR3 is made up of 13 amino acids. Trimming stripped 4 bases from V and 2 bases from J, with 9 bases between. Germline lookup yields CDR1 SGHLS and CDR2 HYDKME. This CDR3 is CASSLTDAETLYF. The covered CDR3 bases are TGTGCCAGCTCCCTGACAGATGCAGAAACGCTGTAT. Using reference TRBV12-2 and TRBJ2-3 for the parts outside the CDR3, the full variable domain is NSGVVQSPRYIIKGKGERSILKCIPISGHLSVAWYQQTQGQELKFFIQHYDKMERDKGNLPSRFSVQQFDDYHSEMNMSALELEDSAVYFCASSLTDAETLYFGSGTRLTVL.

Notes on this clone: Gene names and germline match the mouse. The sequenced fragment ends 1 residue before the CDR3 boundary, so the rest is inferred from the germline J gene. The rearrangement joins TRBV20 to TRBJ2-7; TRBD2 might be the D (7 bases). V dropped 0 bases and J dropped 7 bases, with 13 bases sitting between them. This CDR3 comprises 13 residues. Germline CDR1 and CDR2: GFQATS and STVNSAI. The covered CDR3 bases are TGTGGTGCTAGGGATGGGGGGCGCGGGGAACAGTAC. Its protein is CGARDGGRGEQY. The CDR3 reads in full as CGARDGGRGEQYF.

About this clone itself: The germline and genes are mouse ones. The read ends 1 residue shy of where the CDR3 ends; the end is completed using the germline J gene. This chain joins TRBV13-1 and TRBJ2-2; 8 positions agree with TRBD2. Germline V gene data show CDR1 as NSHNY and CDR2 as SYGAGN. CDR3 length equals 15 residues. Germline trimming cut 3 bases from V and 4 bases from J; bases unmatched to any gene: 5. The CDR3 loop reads CASSGRGGPTGQLYF. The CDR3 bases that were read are TGTGCCAGCAGTGGGCGGGGGGGGCCCACCGGGCAGCTCTAC.

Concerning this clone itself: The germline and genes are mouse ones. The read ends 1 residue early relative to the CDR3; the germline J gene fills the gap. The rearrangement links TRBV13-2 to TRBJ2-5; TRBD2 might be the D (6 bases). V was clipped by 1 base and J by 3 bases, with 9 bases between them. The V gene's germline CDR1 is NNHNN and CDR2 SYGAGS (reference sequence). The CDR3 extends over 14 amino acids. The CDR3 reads CASGDSGVQDTQYF. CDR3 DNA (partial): TGTGCCAGCGGTGATTCTGGGGTTCAAGACACCCAGTAC.

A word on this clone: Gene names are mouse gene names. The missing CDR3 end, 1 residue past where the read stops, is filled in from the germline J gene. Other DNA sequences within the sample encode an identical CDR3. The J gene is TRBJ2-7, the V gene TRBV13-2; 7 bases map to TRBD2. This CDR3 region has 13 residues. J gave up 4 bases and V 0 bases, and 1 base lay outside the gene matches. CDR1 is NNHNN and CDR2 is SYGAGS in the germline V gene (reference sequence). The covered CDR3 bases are TGTGCCAGCGGTGATGCACTGGGGTATGAACAGTAC. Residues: CASGDALGYEQY. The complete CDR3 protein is CASGDALGYEQYF.

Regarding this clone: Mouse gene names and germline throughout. Partial CDR3 DNA: TGTGCCAGCAGGACAGGGGCAAACTCCGACTACACC. Amino acids: CASRTGANSDYT. The whole CDR3 reads CASRTGANSDYTF. V usage is TRBV26 and J usage is TRBJ1-2, with 8 nucleotides matching TRBD1. The sequence runs out 1 residue before the end of the CDR3; the remainder is reconstructed from the germline J gene. V was pared by 6 bases and J by 0 bases, with 0 bases of the junction left unmatched. The CDR3 runs 13 residues. Germline loops: CDR1 KGHPV, CDR2 FQNQEV (reference sequence).

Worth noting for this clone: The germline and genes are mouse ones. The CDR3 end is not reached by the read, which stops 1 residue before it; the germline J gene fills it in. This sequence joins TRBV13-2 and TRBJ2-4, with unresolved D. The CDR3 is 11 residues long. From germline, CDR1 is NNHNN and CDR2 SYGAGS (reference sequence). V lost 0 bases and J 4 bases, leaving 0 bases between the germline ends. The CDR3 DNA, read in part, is TGTGCCAGCGGTGATGAAAACACCTTGTAC. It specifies CASGDENTLY. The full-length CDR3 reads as CASGDENTLYF.

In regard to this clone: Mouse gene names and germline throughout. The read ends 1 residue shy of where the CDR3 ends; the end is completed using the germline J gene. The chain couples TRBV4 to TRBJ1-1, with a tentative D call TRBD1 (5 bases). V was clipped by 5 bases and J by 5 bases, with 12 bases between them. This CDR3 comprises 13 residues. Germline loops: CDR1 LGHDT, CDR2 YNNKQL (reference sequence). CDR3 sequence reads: CASSRGSGTEVFF. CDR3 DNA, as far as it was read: TGTGCCAGCAGCCGGGGGTCTGGGACAGAAGTCTTC.

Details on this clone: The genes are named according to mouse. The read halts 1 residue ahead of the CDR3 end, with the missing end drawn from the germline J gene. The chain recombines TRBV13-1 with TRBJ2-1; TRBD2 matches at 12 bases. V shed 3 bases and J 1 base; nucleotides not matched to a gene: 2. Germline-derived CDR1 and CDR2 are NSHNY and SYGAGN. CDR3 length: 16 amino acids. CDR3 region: CASSGGLGGNYAEQFF. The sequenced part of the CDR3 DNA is TGTGCCAGCAGTGGAGGACTGGGGGGGAACTATGCTGAGCAGTTC.

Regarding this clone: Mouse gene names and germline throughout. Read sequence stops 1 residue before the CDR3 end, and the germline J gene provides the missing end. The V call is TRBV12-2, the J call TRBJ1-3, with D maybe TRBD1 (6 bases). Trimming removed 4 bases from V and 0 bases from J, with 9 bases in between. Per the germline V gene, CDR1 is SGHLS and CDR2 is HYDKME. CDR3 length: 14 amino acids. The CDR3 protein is CASSRDNSGNTLYF. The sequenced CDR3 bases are TGTGCCAGCTCCCGGGACAATTCTGGAAATACGCTCTAT.

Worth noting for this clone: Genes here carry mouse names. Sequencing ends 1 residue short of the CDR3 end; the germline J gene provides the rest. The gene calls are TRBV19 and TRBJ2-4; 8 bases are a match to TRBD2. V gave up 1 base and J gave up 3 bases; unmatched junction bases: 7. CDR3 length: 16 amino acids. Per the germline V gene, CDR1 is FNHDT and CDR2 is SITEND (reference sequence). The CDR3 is CASSIFWGEGQNTLYF. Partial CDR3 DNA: TGTGCCAGCAGTATATTCTGGGGGGAGGGACAAAACACCTTGTAC.

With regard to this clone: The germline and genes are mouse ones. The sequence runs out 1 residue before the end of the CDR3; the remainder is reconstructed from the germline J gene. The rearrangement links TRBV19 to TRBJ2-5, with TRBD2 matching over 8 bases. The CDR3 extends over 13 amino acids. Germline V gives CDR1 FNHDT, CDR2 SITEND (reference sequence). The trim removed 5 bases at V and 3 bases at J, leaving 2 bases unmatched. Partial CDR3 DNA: TGTGCCAGCAGGGGACTGGAACAAGACACCCAGTAC. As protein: CASRGLEQDTQY. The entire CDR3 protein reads CASRGLEQDTQYF.

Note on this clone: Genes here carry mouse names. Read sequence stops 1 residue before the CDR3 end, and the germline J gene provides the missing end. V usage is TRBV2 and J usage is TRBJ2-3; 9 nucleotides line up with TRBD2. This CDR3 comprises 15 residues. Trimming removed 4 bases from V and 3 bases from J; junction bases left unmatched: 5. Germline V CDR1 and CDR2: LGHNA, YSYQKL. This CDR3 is CASSPEGTGAETLYF. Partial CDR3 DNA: TGTGCCAGCAGCCCAGAAGGGACTGGGGCAGAAACGCTGTAT.

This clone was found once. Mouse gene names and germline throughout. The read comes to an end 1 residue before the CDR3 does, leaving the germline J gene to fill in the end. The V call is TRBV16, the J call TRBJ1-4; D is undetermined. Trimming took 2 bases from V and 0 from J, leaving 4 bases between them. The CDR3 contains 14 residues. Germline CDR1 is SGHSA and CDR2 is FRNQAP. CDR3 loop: CASSLHISNERLFF. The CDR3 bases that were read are TGTGCAAGCAGCTTACACATTTCCAACGAAAGATTATTT.